The present TCR beta chain was sequenced within a study of spatial heterogeneity in lung cancer. The CDR3 totals 14 residues. Germline V gene lookup returns CDR1 SNHLY and CDR2 FYNNEI. Trimming took 5 bases from V and 1 from J, leaving 11 bases between them. Every cDNA TCR molecule received its own unique molecular identifier. Each CDR3 protein is one row after TCRdb ran MiXCR on the 5' RACE reads. The sample has 2,000 or so distinct CDR3 sequences, 23% seen once. Relative to its sample, this clonotype is medium-sized (0.01 to 0.1%). The time point is: sample taken at primary tumor resection. No cells were sorted before sequencing. The whole RNA sequenced was extracted from tumor, nontumor lung or frozen PBMC.

Specimen: normal lung tissue next to the tumor, collected at surgery. This chain links TRBV2 with TRBJ1-1; weak D call: TRBD1 (5 bases). The clonotype was recovered from a male donor with early-stage non-small cell lung cancer. CDR3 nucleotide sequence: TGTGCCAGCAGTATGGGGGGATCGAACACTGAAGCTTTCTTT. It specifies CASSMGGSNTEAFF.